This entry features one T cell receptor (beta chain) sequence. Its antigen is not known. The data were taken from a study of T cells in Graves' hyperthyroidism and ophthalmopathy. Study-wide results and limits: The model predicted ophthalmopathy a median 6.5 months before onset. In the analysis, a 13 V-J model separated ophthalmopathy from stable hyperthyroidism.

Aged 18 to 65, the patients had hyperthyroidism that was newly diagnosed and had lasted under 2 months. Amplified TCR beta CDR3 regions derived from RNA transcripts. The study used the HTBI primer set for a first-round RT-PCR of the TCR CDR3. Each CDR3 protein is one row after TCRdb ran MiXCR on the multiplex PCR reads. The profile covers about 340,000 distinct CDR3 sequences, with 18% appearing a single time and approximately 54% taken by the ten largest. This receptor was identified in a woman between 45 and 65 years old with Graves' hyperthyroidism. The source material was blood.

The chain's CDR3 is CATSDFRAAITDTQYF. The DNA of the CDR3 is TGTGCCACCAGTGATTTCCGAGCGGCGATCACAGATACGCAGTATTTT. The chain carries TRBV24-1 and TRBJ2-3; D possibly corresponds to TRBD2 (5 bases). V lost 1 base and J lost 2, with 12 bases in between. CDR3 length: 16 amino acids. The germline CDR1 and CDR2 sequences are KGHDR and SFDVKD.